This paragraph covers one T cell receptor beta chain sequence. This entry belongs to a study of blood T cell repertoires in COVID-19. Turning to the study itself: Acute-phase and convalescent COVID-19 samples originated in the United States, Italy and Spain. In each case, the material was cDNA or gDNA derived from T cells, B-cell-depleted T cells, or PBMCs.

Germline CDR1 is GTSNPN and CDR2 is SVGIG (reference sequence). Trimming pared 0 bases from V and 11 bases from J, leaving 11 bases between. The CDR3 consists of 12 residues. Authors' processing steps: Estimation of nucleated cell counts was performed using reference gene primer amplification. The method was immunoSEQ multiplex PCR; TCRdb's version includes in-frame clones alone and lacks a portion of them. That table furnishes V, J and clone size, whereas the DNA furnished D and trimming. Counted here are a few hundred thousand clones, around 88% occurring once; the ten biggest clones make up roughly 1.1%.

Sequencing was done on a sample of peripheral blood. The rearrangement uses TRBV30 and TRBJ2-1, with D unclear. This TCR was recovered from a woman aged 45-59 years with acute or convalescent COVID-19. The CDR3 DNA follows: TGTGCCTGGAGTGTACTAAGGAGCAAGCAGTTCTTC. This encodes CAWSVLRSKQFF.